Here is one T cell receptor beta chain with its context. The specificity of this receptor is unknown. Base qualities were left out, and no much larger clone turns up one base away. This record belongs to a study of blood T cell repertoires in COVID-19 (dated by TCRdb to the early 2020s). Broadly, across the study: The collaborator samples originated in the United States, Italy and Spain and spanned the acute and convalescent phases of COVID-19. The prospective study material was composed of cDNA or gDNA derived from T cells, B-cell-depleted T cells, or PBMCs. The dataset comprised deeply sampled blood TCRbeta repertoires from subjects exposed to, actively infected with, or recovered from COVID-19. A freely available public database, intended as a resource for researchers studying the immune response to SARS-CoV-2, is where the repertoires were released. The samples were drawn from two sources: the first 160 participants of the ongoing ImmuneRACE study, and 950 to 1,500 subjects contributed by 6 global collaborators. Sample metadata almost always included a de-identified subject ID, COVID-19 status, age in years and sex. Where available, HLA class I and class II types were obtained from metadata supplied by the sample provider rather than from assay-based typing. Overall study results and their limits: Clinical and demographic metadata were provided uncurated, with the amount varying by source and participant.

The immunoSEQ Assay, a bias-controlled multiplex PCR, was used to amplify TCRbeta CDR3 regions from genomic DNA. On the study's bioinformatics: Within the assay, amplification of reference gene primers was used to estimate how many nucleated cells each sample contained. Sequence reads were collapsed and filtered to measure the absolute abundance of every unique TCRbeta CDR3 rearrangement. For each sample, productive Simpson clonality was calculated as the square root of Simpson's diversity index across productive rearrangements. TCRdb took over this immuneACCESS table, retaining in-frame rearrangements with V and J assigned. Such tables are incomplete; in checked studies, under half of the missing clones stem from an unresolved V gene, and the remainder is unexplained. Clone size and the V and J calls come from that table; the DNA yielded D and trimming. This sample is represented by 30,000 to 45,000 clones; approximately 87% of them were singletons. Roughly 12% of the sample is taken by the ten largest.

The collaborating institutions used their own protocols to collect whole blood in K2EDTA tubes. For TCRbeta analysis, collaborators shipped samples as frozen whole blood, isolated PBMCs, or DNA extracted from either of those sample types. CDR1 and CDR2 were assigned from the germline V gene (reference sequence) as LNHDA and SQIVND. The CDR3 starts with the cysteine, ends with the phenylalanine, and has 13 residues. The only DNA kept is the CDR3, 39 bases in frame from the first base. The germline V end is reduced by 10 bases and the J end by 3 bases; junction bases left unmatched: 7. The clonotype was recovered from a man in his sixties or seventies with acute or convalescent COVID-19. Rearrangement joined TRBV19 to TRBJ1-2, with 8 central nucleotides matching TRBD1. The sequencing sample was made of peripheral blood. The CDR3 sequence is CATTGGYDYGYTF. The DNA sequence is TGTGCCACTACAGGGGGGTACGACTATGGCTACACCTTC.